A selection of T cell receptor beta chains follows, all from one sample in a study of T-cell memory formation after mild COVID-19. TCRdb redid the calling of the 5' RACE reads with MiXCR, one entry per CDR3 protein. The sample carries approximately 570,000 distinct CDR3 sequences, roughly 18% recorded once. Sample: PBMCs or a T cell subset sorted from them (not recorded which). The receptors were gathered from an adult woman who had mild COVID-19 (a few samples of this study predate the infection). Cell type and time point are not known. The CDR3 runs from the conserved cysteine through the conserved F or W. A D gene is named only where the DNA matches it firmly. Only some rows state a clone size, as once, few, many or a class for expanded clones.

d_call clone_size j_call v_call cdr3_length cdr3_nt cdr3_aa
NA NA TRBJ1-1 TRBV13 14 TGTGCCAGCAGCTCACAGGGTCAGAACACTGAAGCTTTCTTT CASSSQGQNTEAFF
NA NA TRBJ2-7 TRBV2 13 TGTGCCAGCAGAGACGACGGGCTCCACGAGCAGTACTTC CASRDDGLHEQYF
NA NA TRBJ2-1 TRBV30 15 TGTGCCTGGAAATGGGCTAGAGGCACGTGCAGAGAGCAGTTCTTC CAWKWARGTCREQFF
TRBD1 NA TRBJ2-5 TRBV11-2 14 TGTGCCAGCAGCAAAACAGGGGGCCAAGAGACCCAGTACTTC CASSKTGGQETQYF
TRBD2 NA TRBJ2-3 TRBV9 15 TGTGCCAGCAGCCTAGCGGAGTATAGCACAGATACGCAGTATTTT CASSLAEYSTDTQYF
NA NA TRBJ2-5 TRBV5-6 14 TGTGCCAGCAGTTACGGGACTGGCCAAGAGACCCAGTACTTC CASSYGTGQETQYF
TRBD1 NA TRBJ1-5 TRBV7-8 16 TGTGCCAGCAGCTTCTCCGGGACAGGGGGCAATCAGCCCCAGCATTTT CASSFSGTGGNQPQHF
NA few TRBJ2-3 TRBV3-1 19 TGTGCCAGCAGCCAAGGGGTCGACCGTTTTAGCGAATTCACAGATACGCAGTATTTT CASSQGVDRFSEFTDTQYF
TRBD1 NA TRBJ2-1 TRBV12-3/TRBV12-4 14 TGTGCCAGCTCCCCGACAGGGGATTATCCTGAGCAGTTCTTC CASSPTGDYPEQFF
NA few TRBJ2-5 TRBV4-1 15 TGCGCCAGCAGCGAAGGGGCGTCCCCCCAAGAGACCCAGTACTTC CASSEGASPQETQYF
NA few TRBJ2-2 TRBV5-1 15 TGCGCCAGCAGCTTGGAGGCAGGCAACACCGGGGAGCTGTTTTTT CASSLEAGNTGELFF
NA many TRBJ1-2 TRBV6-5 12 TGTGCCAGCAGCAGGGGCTCCTATGGCTACACCTTC CASSRGSYGYTF
TRBD1 few TRBJ1-1 TRBV7-3 15 TGTGCCAGCAGCCCCGACAGGGGAAAGAACACTGAAGCTTTCTTT CASSPDRGKNTEAFF
TRBD1 NA TRBJ2-7 TRBV4-1 19 TGCGCCAGCAGCCAAAGCTTAGGGACAGGGTCATACCTCGCCTACGAGCAGTACTTC CASSQSLGTGSYLAYEQYF
NA few TRBJ2-6 TRBV6-5 17 TGTGCCAGCAGTCTTCTGTGGGGCTCCTCTGGGGCCAACGTCCTGACTTTC CASSLLWGSSGANVLTF
NA NA TRBJ2-3 TRBV6-6 14 TGTGCCAGCAGTAAGTCCCGGGACACAGATACGCAGTATTTT CASSKSRDTDTQYF
TRBD1 few TRBJ1-1 TRBV6-5 15 TGTGCCAGCAGAAAGGGACAGGGGGATCGGACTGAAGCTTTCTTT CASRKGQGDRTEAFF
NA NA TRBJ1-5 TRBV12-3/TRBV12-4 14 TGTGCCAGCAGTCTCGACGGTACTTATCAGCCCCAGCATTTT CASSLDGTYQPQHF
TRBD2 NA TRBJ2-1 TRBV9 16 TGTGCCAGCAGCGTAGCTGGGACTAGCGGGCCCAATGAGCAGTTCTTC CASSVAGTSGPNEQFF
NA few TRBJ2-7 TRBV6-5 14 TGTGCCAGCAGTCGGGACTTCAGCTCCTACGAGCAGTACTTC CASSRDFSSYEQYF
NA NA TRBJ1-1 TRBV3-1 15 TGTGCCAGCAGCCAAGGTGAGGTGGGGGACACTGAAGCTTTCTTT CASSQGEVGDTEAFF
NA NA TRBJ2-5 TRBV7-9 12 TGTGCCAGCAGCTTATCTAGCAAGACCCAGTACTTC CASSLSSKTQYF
NA NA TRBJ1-1 TRBV6-5 14 TGTGCCAGCAGTTTGAGGGGGGGCCAGGGTGCGACTTTCTTT CASSLRGGQGATFF
NA NA TRBJ2-3 TRBV4-1 14 TGCGCCAGCAGCCAAGATAGCGTCACAGATACGCAGTATTTT CASSQDSVTDTQYF
NA few TRBJ1-2 TRBV20-1 13 TGCAGTGTAACAGGTCCTGAACGAGGCGGCTACACCTTC CSVTGPERGGYTF
NA many TRBJ2-2 TRBV12-3/TRBV12-4 15 TGTGCCAGCAGTTGGGTATCAGGGTACCCCGGGGAGCTGTTTTTT CASSWVSGYPGELFF
TRBD1 many TRBJ2-2 TRBV3-1 15 TGTGCCAGCAGCCAAGTTGAACAGGGGACCGGGGAGCTGTTTTTT CASSQVEQGTGELFF
NA NA TRBJ2-7 TRBV2 14 TGTGCCAGCAGTAGAATGGGACCGTCCTACGAGCAGTACTTC CASSRMGPSYEQYF
NA few TRBJ2-7 TRBV7-2 16 TGTGCCAGCAGCTTCCCCCGGGGTAGCGGTGACTACGAGCAGTACTTC CASSFPRGSGDYEQYF
NA NA TRBJ2-5 TRBV7-9 15 TGTGCCAGCAGCCTTGTCATGGAGGGGCCAGAGACCCAGTACTTC CASSLVMEGPETQYF
NA few TRBJ1-1 TRBV29-1 11 TGCAGCGCACCTGGGGAGACTGAAGCTTTCTTT CSAPGETEAFF
NA many TRBJ2-1 TRBV5-4 12 TGTGCCAGCAGCGACCGATCAGATGAGCAGTTCTTC CASSDRSDEQFF
TRBD1 NA TRBJ2-3 TRBV29-1 17 TGCAGCGTTGACAAGGACAGGGGAACAGAGAGCACAGATACGCAGTATTTT CSVDKDRGTESTDTQYF
TRBD1 few TRBJ1-1 TRBV14 17 TGTGCCAGCAGCCAAGTTTTTGGGACAGGGAATAACACTGAAGCTTTCTTT CASSQVFGTGNNTEAFF
NA NA TRBJ2-1 TRBV7-2 12 TGTGCCAGCAGCTCGCCCAGGGGTGAGCAGTTCTTC CASSSPRGEQFF
TRBD1 few TRBJ2-5 TRBV7-9 15 TGTGCCAGCAGCCAACCGGACAGGGAGGTAGAGACCCAGTACTTC CASSQPDREVETQYF